This T cell receptor beta chain was observed in a study of HIV-infected patients and healthy controls. Alpha and beta constant-region primers primed reverse transcription of about 0.5 ug RNA. Separate chain-specific third strand synthesis with multiplexing indices produced the alpha and beta libraries. One entry per CDR3 protein, called by TCRdb with MiXCR from the 5' RACE reads. Of 10,000 to 12,000 distinct CDR3 sequences in the sample, around 8% were seen once. The repertoire came from unfractionated whole blood and reflected all unsorted peripheral T cells. Trimming took 1 base from V and 7 from J, leaving 13 bases between them. The CDR3 extends over 14 amino acids. In germline, CDR1 is LGHNA, CDR2 YSLEER. This clonotype is labeled medium-sized (0.01 to 0.1%).

This TCR came from an adult in good health. This rearrangement joins TRBV4-3 to TRBJ1-1; the D is unclear. Sequencing was done on a sample of blood. CDR3 region: CASSQGLRAYEAFF. CDR3 nucleotides: TGCGCCAGCAGCCAAGGACTCCGGGCCTATGAAGCTTTCTTT.